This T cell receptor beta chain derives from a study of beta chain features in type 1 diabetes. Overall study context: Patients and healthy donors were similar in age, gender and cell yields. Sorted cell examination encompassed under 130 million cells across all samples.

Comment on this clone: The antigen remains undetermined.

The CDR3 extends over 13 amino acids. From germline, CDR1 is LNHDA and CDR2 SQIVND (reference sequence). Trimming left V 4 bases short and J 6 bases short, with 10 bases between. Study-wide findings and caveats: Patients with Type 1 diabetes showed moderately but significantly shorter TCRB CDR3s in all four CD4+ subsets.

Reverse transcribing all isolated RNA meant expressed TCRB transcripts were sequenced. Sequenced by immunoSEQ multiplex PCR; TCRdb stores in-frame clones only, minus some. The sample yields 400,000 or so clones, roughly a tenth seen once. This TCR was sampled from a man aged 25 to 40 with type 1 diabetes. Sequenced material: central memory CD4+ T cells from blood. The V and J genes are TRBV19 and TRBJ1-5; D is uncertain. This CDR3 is CASSTQAAQPQHF. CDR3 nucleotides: TGTGCCAGTAGTACCCAAGCAGCTCAGCCCCAGCATTTT.